This record covers a single T cell receptor beta chain. The CDR3 totals 14 residues. Per the germline V gene, CDR1 is SNHLY and CDR2 is FYNNEI. Trimming stripped 6 bases from V and 6 bases from J, with 17 bases between. Recruited during active infection, patients (from Seattle) were subsequently followed longitudinally. This sample was included in a study of blood T cell repertoires in COVID-19. Study overall: The origin of the acute and convalescent COVID-19 samples was the United States, Italy and Spain. In each case, the material was cDNA or gDNA derived from T cells, B-cell-depleted T cells, or PBMCs.

Under the authors' procedure: Reference gene primer amplification gave estimated nucleated cell counts. Sequencing used immunoSEQ multiplex PCR; TCRdb keeps in-frame clones, though not all of them. From that table come the V and J calls and clone size; the DNA was used to work out D and trimming. This sample has around 300,000 clones, with about nine tenths found just once. The source is a woman aged 25 to 39 with COVID-19, enrolled during active disease. The chain couples TRBV2 to TRBJ1-2; possible D gene TRBD1, 6 bases. Material: peripheral blood. For the CDR3, the DNA is TGTGCCAGCAGGGAATTATCAGGGGTTGATGGCTACACCTTC. This gives the protein CASRELSGVDGYTF.